Below are 5 T cell receptor beta chains sequenced from a single sample in a study of control samples from healthy donors and cancer patients. Profiled with immunoSEQ multiplex PCR; TCRdb holds only in-frame clones, not every one. The table lists 150,000 to 200,000 clones, around 89% of them singletons, with just over 1.4% in the top ten. Sequenced: blood. The receptor set was obtained from a woman aged 45-65 years in good health.

The chain joins TRBV29-1 to TRBJ2-5; TRBD2 matches at 12 bases. Germline V gene lookup returns CDR1 SQVTM and CDR2 ANQGSEA. The CDR3 is 13 amino acids. V dropped 8 bases and J dropped 2; count of bases not matched to a gene: 3. CDR3 coding DNA: TGCAGCTCTAGCGGGAGGGGGCAAGAGACCCAGTACTTC. It is translated as CSSSGRGQETQYF.

The chain employs TRBV6-5 and TRBJ1-1; no reliable D call. The CDR3 loop spans 13 amino acids. Germline values: CDR1 MNHEY, CDR2 SVGAGI. The V and J ends lost 0 bases and 4 bases respectively, with 6 bases between them. CDR3 in DNA: TGTGCCAGCAGTTACTCGATGGTCACTGAAGCTTTCTTT. Translated, it gives CASSYSMVTEAFF.

The chain links TRBV27 to TRBJ2-3, with 7 bases that match TRBD1. Unmatched junction bases numbered 3, after V lost 3 bases and J lost 0 bases. Germline V CDR1 and CDR2: MNHEY, SMNVEV (reference sequence). The length of the CDR3 is 15 residues. CDR3 region: CASSFLTGSTDTQYF. In nucleotides, the CDR3 is TGTGCCAGCAGTTTTTTGACAGGGAGCACAGATACGCAGTATTTT.

This chain joins TRBV10-3 and TRBJ1-2, with 7 bases lining up with TRBD1. The CDR3 is 15 residues long. Germline lookup yields CDR1 ENHRY and CDR2 SYGVKD. Germline trimming cut 4 bases from V and 4 bases from J; bases unmatched to any gene: 9. The CDR3: CAISGETGRFYGYTF. The CDR3 DNA follows: TGTGCCATCAGTGGGGAGACAGGGCGGTTCTATGGCTACACCTTC.

The table lists this clone with a count of one. The V call is TRBV12-3 or TRBV12-4, the J call TRBJ1-1; TRBD1 matches 8 bases. Germline trimming cut 6 bases from V and 11 bases from J; bases unmatched to any gene: 5. CDR3 length: 11 amino acids. The CDR3, as DNA: TGTGCCAGCAGCCCAGGGGGCTCGGCTTTCTTT. It yields the protein CASSPGGSAFF.